The present TCR beta chain was sequenced within a study of cytotoxic CD8 clonotypes in ibrutinib-treated CLL. About the research overall: The average sample held roughly 240,000 productive templates and 91,000 or so productive rearrangements.

This CDR3 contains 14 residues. V shed 5 bases and J shed 8 bases, with 15 bases lying between them. CDR1 is MDHEN and CDR2 is SYDVKM in the germline V gene. Worth noting for this clone: Its target is unknown.

General study findings and limits: Whereas clonality rose at ibrutinib response, it declined toward baseline at progression.

About 2 micrograms of genomic DNA (from cryopreserved PBMCs) were used for TCR beta libraries. Method: immunoSEQ multiplex PCR; TCRdb's copy keeps in-frame clones and lacks some. This repertoire shows about 160,000 clones, approximately 77% found once; its top ten account for 2% to 2.5%. The chain has TRBV28 and TRBJ1-4; possible D gene TRBD1, 6 bases. The material was PBMCs, obtained after 12 months of ibrutinib treatment. The clonotype comes from a human donor with chronic lymphocytic leukemia. DNA for the CDR3: TGTGCCAGCAGTGCGAATTCTCAGGGGGAAAAACTGTTTTTT. It translates to CASSANSQGEKLFF.